Sequencing of this TCR beta chain was carried out in a study of early T cells in non-severe SARS-CoV-2 infection. This clonotype was seen many times. With 3 bases removed from V and 0 bases from J, the gap between germline ends came to 9 bases. CDR3 length: 14 amino acids. Germline V gene lookup returns CDR1 DFQATT and CDR2 SNEGSKA (reference sequence). Individual cDNA molecules carried attached unique molecular identifiers. TCRdb reanalysed the 5' RACE reads using MiXCR and keeps one entry per CDR3 protein. The sample records tens of thousands of distinct CDR3 sequences, about 12% being singletons. The sequence was collected from an adult who was a healthcare worker with PCR-confirmed SARS-CoV-2 infection or an uninfected control (not recorded which). V gene TRBV20-1 combines with J gene TRBJ2-1; TRBD1 is a possible D gene (5 bases). Sequencing input: whole blood. The CDR3 bases are TGCAGTGCTAGGGACACCTACTCCTACAATGAGCAGTTCTTC. This translates into CSARDTYSYNEQFF.